The 17 T cell receptor beta chains below were found in one sample sequenced in a study of blood T cell repertoires in COVID-19. Some clones are missing from TCRdb's copy, which holds only in-frame ones; the method was immunoSEQ multiplex PCR. The sample has some 260,000 clones, roughly 87% seen once. The specimen sequenced was peripheral blood. These receptors all stem from a human donor in a cohort sampled during active COVID-19.

The chain carries TRBV11-1 and TRBJ2-7; D possibly corresponds to TRBD2 (6 bases). Trimming removed 0 bases at V and 0 bases at J, with 12 bases between. This CDR3 has 16 residues. In germline, CDR1 is SGHAT, CDR2 FQDESV (reference sequence). The CDR3 sequence is CASSLAPAGSSYEQYF. In DNA form, the CDR3 reads TGTGCCAGCAGCTTAGCGCCGGCGGGAAGCTCCTACGAGCAGTACTTC.

The sample holds one count of this clone. The chain carries TRBV6-5 and TRBJ1-1; a weak D match, TRBD1 (6 bases). The length of the CDR3 is 12 residues. Germline V gene sequence: CDR1 MNHEY, CDR2 SVGAGI. V lost 6 bases, J lost 8 bases, and 13 bases lay in between. This CDR3 is CASSPQGSEAFF. The CDR3 coding sequence is TGTGCCAGCAGCCCGCAGGGGTCCGAAGCTTTCTTT.

This clone has only a few counts. The chain's CDR3 is CASSQVLGTGGVEQYF. CDR3 sequence (DNA): TGCGCCAGCAGCCAAGTGCTTGGGACAGGGGGAGTTGAGCAGTACTTC. The chain carries TRBV4-1 and TRBJ2-7, with TRBD1 matching 11 bases. The germline V gene encodes CDR1 MGHRA and CDR2 YSYEKL. This CDR3 region has 16 residues. V lost 1 base and J lost 7; bases outside the gene matches: 9.

V and J are TRBV6-4 and TRBJ2-2; the match to TRBD1 covers 7 bases. Germline loops: CDR1 MRHNA, CDR2 SNTAGT. V shed 7 bases, J shed 6 bases, and the junction held 11 bases outside the gene matches. The CDR3 covers 15 residues. Here the CDR3 DNA reads TGTGCCAGCAAAGTGGAGACAGGGTTCCCCGGGGAGCTGTTTTTT. It codes for CASKVETGFPGELFF.

The chain uses TRBV19 and TRBJ1-4; 10 bases match TRBD1. CDR1 is LNHDA and CDR2 is SQIVND in the germline V gene (reference sequence). The CDR3 length is 14 residues. Trimming removed 6 bases from V and 7 bases from J; junction bases left unmatched: 5. In DNA form, the CDR3 reads TGTGCCAGTAGCTTCGGGACAGGGGCTGAAAAACTGTTTTTT. It is translated as CASSFGTGAEKLFF.

The CDR3: CASSRRDRGVWEAFF. The CDR3 region has the DNA TGTGCCAGCAGCCGCCGGGACAGGGGTGTGTGGGAAGCTTTCTTT. The J gene is TRBJ1-1, the V gene TRBV6-5; 10 nucleotides match TRBD1. V was pared by 6 bases and J by 8 bases, with 12 bases of the junction left unmatched. The CDR3 spans 15 residues. Germline-derived CDR1 and CDR2 are MNHEY and SVGAGI.

The gene calls are TRBV19 and TRBJ2-7, with 10 bases aligning to TRBD2. CDR3 length equals 20 residues. The V and J ends lost 0 bases and 2 bases, in that order; junction bases with no gene match: 16. From germline, CDR1 is LNHDA and CDR2 SQIVND (reference sequence). Here the CDR3 DNA reads TGTGCCAGTAGTATAGATCTAGGCGGAGAATCAGCGGGAGGGACCTACGAGCAGTACTTC. It yields the protein CASSIDLGGESAGGTYEQYF.

This clone was seen once. The chain uses TRBV9 and TRBJ1-2, with 9 bases identical to TRBD1. This CDR3 contains 15 residues. CDR1 and CDR2 from the germline V gene are SGDLS and YYNGEE. The V gene end was trimmed by 2 bases and the J gene end by 0 bases; junction bases not matched to a gene: 2. CDR3 loop: CASSVGQGTNYGYTF. Written as DNA, the CDR3 is TGTGCCAGCAGCGTGGGACAGGGTACTAACTATGGCTACACCTTC.

The rearrangement joins TRBV28 to TRBJ1-3; no definite D call. The CDR3 sequence is 14 residues long. The germline V gene encodes CDR1 MDHEN and CDR2 SYDVKM. Trimming shortened V by 3 bases and J by 0 bases, and 6 bases separated the two germline ends. As DNA, the CDR3 is TGTGCCAGCAGTTTGACATTCTCTGGAAACACCATATATTTT. Its translation is CASSLTFSGNTIYF.

The rearrangement links TRBV6-5 to TRBJ2-7, with D possibly matching TRBD2 (7 bases). From germline, CDR1 is MNHEY and CDR2 SVGAGI. This CDR3 is 15 amino acids long. Trimming stripped 7 bases from V and 5 bases from J, with 21 bases between. The CDR3 DNA reads as TGTGCCAGCATCTCAACAGGGCGGGGGACCCACGAGCAGTACTTC. This gives the protein CASISTGRGTHEQYF.

The chain uses TRBV5-8 and TRBJ2-3, with 9 positions matching TRBD1. The CDR3 length is 16 residues. Germline lookup yields CDR1 SGHTS and CDR2 YDEGEE. V lost 6 bases and J lost 1; bases outside the gene matches: 9. The CDR3 bases are TGTGCCAGCATCTATGGGAGGACAGGGGGCACAGATACGCAGTATTTT. This encodes CASIYGRTGGTDTQYF.

This chain joins TRBV10-2 and TRBJ2-7; D is unresolved. Germline V gene sequence: CDR1 WSHSY, CDR2 SAAADI. Between the trimmed V and J ends, which lost 6 bases and 3 bases, there was a span of 6 bases. The CDR3 has 11 residues. The CDR3 spells CASSHYYEQYF. In DNA, the CDR3 is TGCGCCAGCAGCCACTACTACGAGCAGTACTTC.

The rearrangement links TRBV19 to TRBJ1-6; the D gene is possibly TRBD1 (6 bases). CDR1 is LNHDA, CDR2 SQIVND, per germline (reference sequence). The CDR3 sequence is 16 residues long. V lost 4 bases to trimming and J lost 2 bases, with 12 bases between them. The CDR3 is CASSRQGTPYNSPLHF. The CDR3 region has the DNA TGTGCCAGTAGTAGGCAGGGGACGCCCTATAATTCACCCCTCCACTTT.

The V and J genes are TRBV5-1 and TRBJ2-6, with D maybe TRBD1 (6 bases). Germline CDR1 and CDR2: SGHRS and YFSETQ. V was cut by 3 bases and J by 4 bases, with 11 bases left in between. CDR3 length: 15 residues. CDR3 in DNA: TGCGCCAGCAGCTCCACAGGGTCCGGGGCCAACGTCCTGACTTTC. This translates into CASSSTGSGANVLTF.

The chain couples TRBV19 to TRBJ1-1, with no clear D. This CDR3 region has 15 residues. Trimming took 7 bases from V and 6 from J, leaving 21 bases between them. CDR1 is LNHDA, CDR2 SQIVND, per germline (reference sequence). The CDR3 region is CASIRSAGSTAEAFF. DNA for the CDR3: TGTGCCAGTATTAGGTCGGCGGGGAGCACCGCTGAAGCTTTCTTT. The full variable domain, with the rest looked up from reference TRBV19 and TRBJ1-1, is DGGITQSPKYLFRKEGQNVTLSCEQNLNHDAMYWYRQDPGQGLRLIYYSQIVNDFQKGDIAEGYSVSREKKESFPLTVTSAQKNPTAFYLCASIRSAGSTAEAFFGQGTRLTVV.

CDR3 loop: CASSPLTGSTGELFF. The CDR3 nucleotides read TGTGCCAGCAGTCCGCTGACAGGATCCACCGGGGAGCTGTTTTTT. The chain recombines TRBV6-6 with TRBJ2-2; perhaps TRBD1 as D (6 bases). Germline values: CDR1 MNHNY, CDR2 SVGAGI (reference sequence). V was clipped by 5 bases and J by 4 bases, with 14 bases between them. The CDR3 length is 15 residues.

The chain carries TRBV28 and TRBJ2-5; D is unresolved. Germline V gene lookup returns CDR1 MDHEN and CDR2 SYDVKM. The V gene lost 5 bases and the J gene lost 1 base, with 14 bases spanning the gap. The CDR3 runs 15 residues. The DNA for the CDR3 is TGTGCCAGCAGTCTCTGGGCATCCCGCCAAGAGACCCAGTACTTC. Its translation: CASSLWASRQETQYF. Full variable domain (remainder filled in from reference TRBV28 and TRBJ2-5): DVKVTQSSRYLVKRTGEKVFLECVQDMDHENMFWYRQDPGLGLRLIYFSYDVKMKEKGDIPEGYSVSREKKERFSLILESASTNQTSMYLCASSLWASRQETQYFGPGTRLLVL.